The rows below give T cell receptor beta chains drawn from one sample of a study of early stage breast cancer tumors. Here immunoSEQ multiplex PCR was the method, and the copy in TCRdb shows in-frame clones only, minus some. The repertoire includes about 72,000 clones, 70% to 85% of them detected once, and 3.5% sits in the top ten. The sequencing sample was made of blood. Source of these receptors: a person between 55 and 70 years old with breast cancer. Each CDR3 is given with its conserved first and last residue. The order of the fields is J gene, clone size, V gene, D gene, CDR3 DNA, CDR3 protein. A D gene is named only where the DNA matches it firmly. A clone size is listed for some rows: how often the clone was seen (once, few, many), or a class if it is expanded.

>TRBJ2-2|-|TRBV19|TRBD1
TGTGCCAGCCTCGGCGTAAGACAGGGGGGGACCGGGGAGCTGTTTTTT
CASLGVRQGGTGELFF
>TRBJ2-3|-|TRBV7-7|TRBD1
TGTGCTAGCAGCTTATCCCCCGGGACAGGCACAGATACGCAGTATTTT
CASSLSPGTGTDTQYF
>TRBJ2-3|-|TRBV5-4|-
TGTGCCAGCAGCAACTACTTCACAGATACGCAGTATTTT
CASSNYFTDTQYF
>TRBJ2-1|-|TRBV4-2|-
TGTGCCAGCAGCCAAGACCCTTGGGGGACCGTTGAGCAGTTCTTC
CASSQDPWGTVEQFF
>TRBJ2-2|-|TRBV6-5|-
TGTGCCAGCAGTTACAGGGTGGCGAACACCGGGGAGCTGTTTTTT
CASSYRVANTGELFF
>TRBJ2-1|-|TRBV7-3|TRBD2
TGTGCCAGCAGCTTAGGGACTAGCGGGAGCGGTGAGCAGTTCTTC
CASSLGTSGSGEQFF
>TRBJ1-1|once|TRBV6-6|-
TGTGCCAGCAGTTCCGGGGGGAGGGGCACTGAAGCTTTCTTT
CASSSGGRGTEAFF
>TRBJ1-6|-|TRBV6-6|-
TGTGCCAGCAGACCTGATTGGAAGAATTCACCCCTCCACTTT
CASRPDWKNSPLHF
>TRBJ2-2|-|TRBV5-1|-
TGCGCCAGCAGCTTTTCTCTTGCGAACACCGGGGAGCTGTTTTTT
CASSFSLANTGELFF
>TRBJ1-4|few|TRBV5-5|-
TGTGCCAGCAGCAACAGGGCCACAACTAATGAAAAACTGTTTTTT
CASSNRATTNEKLFF
>TRBJ2-1|once|TRBV5-4|-
TGTGCCAGCAGCTTGTTGATCAACAATGAGCAGTTCTTC
CASSLLINNEQFF
>TRBJ1-1|-|TRBV6-4|TRBD1
TGTGCCAGCAGTGACTTGACAGGGCGGGCTTTCTTT
CASSDLTGRAFF
>TRBJ1-4|-|TRBV19|-
TGTGCCAGTAGTTACGCGGGGGAAAAACTGTTTTTT
CASSYAGEKLFF
>TRBJ1-4|few|TRBV28|-
TGTGCCAGCAAAAAACTGTTTTTT
CASKKLFF
>TRBJ2-3|-|TRBV2|-
TGTGCCAGCAATCTGAGGGGGGGCCATGGAGATACGCAGTATTTT
CASNLRGGHGDTQYF
>TRBJ1-6|-|TRBV5-5|TRBD1
TGTGCCAGCAGACCGGTTGGCGGGGACAGGGGTTCACCCCTCCACTTT
CASRPVGGDRGSPLHF
>TRBJ2-1|-|TRBV19|-
TGTGCTTCAAACCGGGACCCCTCCTACAATGAGCAGTTCTTC
CASNRDPSYNEQFF
>TRBJ2-2|-|TRBV2|-
TGTGCCAGCAGTCGGGACTCCTTGAACACCGGGGAGCTGTTTTTT
CASSRDSLNTGELFF
>TRBJ2-1|-|TRBV4-1|TRBD2
TGCGCCAGCAGCCAACTAGCGGGGTTACCCTACAATGAGCAGTTCTTC
CASSQLAGLPYNEQFF
>TRBJ2-7|-|TRBV15|-
TGTGCCACCAGCACGGTCGTGGGCGAGCAGTACTTC
CATSTVVGEQYF
>TRBJ2-2|-|TRBV7-6|TRBD2
TGTGCCAGCAGACCACGACTAGCATCGAACACCGGGGAGCTGTTTTTT
CASRPRLASNTGELFF
>TRBJ2-1|-|TRBV2|TRBD2
TGTGCCAGCAGTGAGTCGCGGGAGGTCTTCAATGAGCAGTTCTTC
CASSESREVFNEQFF